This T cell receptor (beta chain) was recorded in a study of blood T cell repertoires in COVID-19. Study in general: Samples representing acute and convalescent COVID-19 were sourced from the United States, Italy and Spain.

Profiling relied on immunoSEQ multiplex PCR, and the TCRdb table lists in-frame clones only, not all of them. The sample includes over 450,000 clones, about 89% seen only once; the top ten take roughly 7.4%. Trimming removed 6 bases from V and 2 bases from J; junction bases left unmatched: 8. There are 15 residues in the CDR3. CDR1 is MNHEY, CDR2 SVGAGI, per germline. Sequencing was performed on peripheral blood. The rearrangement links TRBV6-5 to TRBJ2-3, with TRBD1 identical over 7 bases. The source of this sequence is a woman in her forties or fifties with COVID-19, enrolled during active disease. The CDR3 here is CASRQQGTLTDTQYF. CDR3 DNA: TGTGCCAGCAGACAACAGGGGACGCTCACAGATACGCAGTATTTT.